What follows are 27 T cell receptor beta chains derived from one specimen sequenced in a study of blood T cell repertoires in COVID-19. The data were produced by immunoSEQ multiplex PCR, yet TCRdb's version contains in-frame clones alone and is incomplete. The profile shows tens of thousands of clones, about 85% of them singletons. The specimen was peripheral blood. The receptor set was obtained from a man between 65 and 80 years old with COVID-19, enrolled during active disease.

V and J are TRBV29-1 and TRBJ2-3; 9 bases line up with TRBD1. CDR3 size: 13 residues. The germline V gene encodes CDR1 SQVTM and CDR2 ANQGSEA. The V and J ends lost 7 bases and 1 base, in that order; junction bases with no gene match: 3. The CDR3 is CSGDRGGTDTQYF. The CDR3 nucleotides are TGCAGCGGAGACAGGGGGGGCACAGATACGCAGTATTTT.

This clone was seen more than once but under ten times. This chain uses TRBV7-9 with TRBJ2-5; D remains ambiguous. CDR1 and CDR2 (germline): SEHNR, FQNEAQ (reference sequence). This CDR3 is built from 15 residues. V was cut by 2 bases and J by 5 bases, with 15 bases left in between. CDR3 region: CASSLRLLGQETQYF. The CDR3 DNA reads TGTGCCAGCAGCTTACGCCTCCTGGGCCAGGAGACCCAGTACTTC.

The genes are TRBV19 and TRBJ2-3; 7 bases match TRBD2. J lost 6 bases, V lost 3 bases, and 6 bases had no gene match. Per the germline V gene, CDR1 is LNHDA and CDR2 is SQIVND (reference sequence). The CDR3 loop spans 14 amino acids. CDR3 sequence reads: CASSIAGDDDTQYF. The CDR3 DNA follows: TGTGCCAGTAGTATCGCGGGAGATGACGATACGCAGTATTTT.

The chain employs TRBV9 and TRBJ2-2; D perhaps matches TRBD1 (5 bases). CDR1 SGDLS and CDR2 YYNGEE come from the germline V gene. The CDR3 covers 13 residues. Trimming left V 1 base short and J 7 bases short, with 8 bases between. The CDR3 reads CASSVRGSGELFF. As DNA, the CDR3 is TGTGCCAGCAGCGTAAGGGGCAGCGGGGAGCTGTTTTTT.

The chain recombines TRBV3-1 (or the pseudogene TRBV3-2) with TRBJ2-7; maybe TRBD2 (6 bases). This CDR3 region has 14 residues. Germline CDR1 reads LGHDT; CDR2 reads YNNKEL (reference sequence). Trimming pared 1 base from V and 8 bases from J, leaving 15 bases between. The CDR3 region has the DNA TGTGCCAGCAGCCAAGCCGGGAGTCAGACCCAGCAGTACTTC. Encoded protein: CASSQAGSQTQQYF.

This clone was detected only once. The chain uses TRBV4-2 and TRBJ1-2; 8 positions agree with TRBD1. The germline CDR1 and CDR2 sequences are LGHNA and YNFKEQ. This CDR3 has 14 amino acids. With 4 bases clipped from V and 3 bases from J, the junction kept 4 bases outside the gene matches. The CDR3 is CASSPQGADYGYTF. The CDR3 nucleotides read TGTGCCAGCAGCCCCCAGGGGGCCGACTATGGCTACACCTTC.

The chain recombines TRBV28 with TRBJ2-7; TRBD1 agrees at 8 bases. The V gene end was trimmed by 6 bases and the J gene end by 8 bases; junction bases not matched to a gene: 3. CDR1 is MDHEN, CDR2 SYDVKM, per germline. The CDR3 length is 11 residues. The CDR3 DNA is TGTGCCAGCAGCCGGACAGGGCAGCAGTACTTC. It specifies CASSRTGQQYF.

The chain joins TRBV28 to TRBJ1-2; TRBD1 matches at 7 bases. V trimming: 2 bases; J trimming: 4 bases; junction bases outside the gene matches: 1. This CDR3 spans 13 amino acids. Germline CDR1 MDHEN, CDR2 SYDVKM. In DNA, the CDR3 is TGTGCCAGCAGTTTAGCAGGGGGCTATGGCTACACCTTC. Translation gives CASSLAGGYGYTF.

In DNA form, the CDR3 reads TGTGCCACCAGTGATACCAACCTCCAGGAGACCCAGTACTTC. Protein product: CATSDTNLQETQYF. J is TRBJ2-5 and V is TRBV24-1; D is uncertain. The CDR3 runs to 14 residues. CDR1 KGHDR and CDR2 SFDVKD come from the germline V gene. Trimming took off 3 bases at V and 5 bases at J, with 12 bases between the two ends.

This clone has a handful of counts. The chain combines TRBV11-3 with TRBJ2-3, with 12 bases identical to TRBD2. Trimming at V came to 4 bases and at J to 4 bases, leaving 6 bases not matched to a gene. CDR3 length: 16 residues. Germline V lookup: CDR1 SGHNT, CDR2 YENEEA. CDR3 region: CASSSGLAGMADTQYF. CDR3 DNA sequence: TGTGCCAGCAGCTCCGGACTAGCGGGGATGGCAGATACGCAGTATTTT.

The chain employs TRBV21-1 and TRBJ1-4; TRBD1 is the table's D call, not checked against the DNA. TRBV21-1 is a pseudogene segment. The CDR3 is 15 amino acids. CDR3 nucleotide sequence: TGTGCCAGTCGTGGAACAGGGGCCCACGAGGAAAAACTGTTTTTT. Translating it yields CASRGTGAHEEKLFF.

The V call is TRBV10-3, the J call TRBJ2-7, with D unresolved. CDR3 length: 14 amino acids. The V gene lost 3 bases and the J gene lost 6 bases, with 15 bases spanning the gap. Germline V CDR1 and CDR2: ENHRY, SYGVKD. DNA for the CDR3: TGTGCCATCAGTGACCCGGTGGTAACTGGCGAGCAGTACTTC. Its protein is CAISDPVVTGEQYF.

The chain employs TRBV29-1 and TRBJ1-1, with D possibly matching TRBD1 (6 bases). Per germline, CDR1 SQVTM and CDR2 ANQGSEA. Trimming took off 6 bases at V and 3 bases at J, with 20 bases between the two ends. The CDR3 is 15 amino acids. CDR3 nucleotide sequence: TGCAGCGTCCAGGAGGCAGGGGAAGAGGACACTGAAGCTTTCTTT. Its protein product is CSVQEAGEEDTEAFF.

This chain joins TRBV19 and TRBJ1-2; TRBD1 might be the D (6 bases). The germline CDR1 and CDR2 sequences are LNHDA and SQIVND (reference sequence). V lost 5 bases to trimming and J lost 1 base, with 20 bases between them. The length of the CDR3 is 17 residues. DNA of the CDR3: TGTGCCAGTAGTCCGTCAGCCCAGGGGTTTATTAACTATGGCTACACCTTC. The encoded protein is CASSPSAQGFINYGYTF.

Remarks on this clone: At one end, the junction sequence differs from germline, possibly due to a read error. The chain carries TRBV5-1 and TRBJ2-7; a possible D gene is TRBD2 (6 bases). Germline V gives CDR1 SGHRS, CDR2 YFSETQ. This CDR3 is 13 amino acids long. The CDR3 sequence is CASRLASDYEQYF. DNA for the CDR3: TGCGCCAGCAGGTTGGCTAGCGACTACGAGCAGTACTTC.

The rearrangement uses TRBV9 and TRBJ2-7, with a weak D call TRBD1 (6 bases). CDR3 length: 13 residues. Germline-derived CDR1 and CDR2 are SGDLS and YYNGEE. Trimming removed 3 bases from V and 5 bases from J, with 12 bases in between. This CDR3 reads CASSALQGNEQYF. The CDR3 DNA reads TGTGCCAGCAGCGCATTACAGGGAAACGAGCAGTACTTC.

This clone has more than one count but fewer than ten. CDR3 protein: CASSVGAGSTDTQYF. The CDR3 bases are TGTGCCAGCAGCGTAGGGGCGGGGAGCACAGATACGCAGTATTTT. This chain uses TRBV9 with TRBJ2-3; possibly TRBD2 for D (6 bases). This CDR3 is built from 15 residues. Germline V gene sequence: CDR1 SGDLS, CDR2 YYNGEE. Trimming took 0 bases from V and 0 from J, leaving 8 bases between them.

The chain carries TRBV2 and TRBJ1-4; 8 nucleotides agree with TRBD1. The J segment lost 0 bases and the V segment lost 8 bases, leaving 5 bases of the junction unmatched. The germline CDR1 and CDR2 sequences are SNHLY and FYNNEI. The CDR3 spans 15 residues. The CDR3: CASHGQGPTNEKLFF. CDR3 DNA sequence: TGTGCCAGCCACGGACAGGGCCCAACTAATGAAAAACTGTTTTTT.

This clone was detected a few times. The chain combines TRBV27 with TRBJ2-2; D not certain. The length of the CDR3 is 13 residues. The germline V gene has CDR1 MNHEY and CDR2 SMNVEV (reference sequence). Trimming took off 3 bases at V and 6 bases at J, with 8 bases between the two ends. Written as DNA, the CDR3 is TGTGCCAGCAGTTTTACATCAGCCGGGGAGCTGTTTTTT. Protein: CASSFTSAGELFF.

The rearrangement links TRBV5-4 to TRBJ2-7, with D possibly matching TRBD2 (6 bases). Trimming removed 3 bases at V and 0 bases at J, with 13 bases between. There are 15 residues in the CDR3. Looked up from germline, CDR1 is SGHNT and CDR2 is YYREEE (reference sequence). CDR3 DNA: TGTGCCAGCAGCTCCTATAGCGGTAGCTCCTACGAGCAGTACTTC. Encoded protein: CASSSYSGSSYEQYF.

The gene calls are TRBV18 and TRBJ2-1; TRBD2 matches 12 bases. Germline V gene data show CDR1 as KGHSH and CDR2 as LQKENI. V dropped 5 bases and J dropped 4; count of bases not matched to a gene: 3. The CDR3 is 15 residues long. DNA of the CDR3: TGTGCCAGCTCAGAACTAGCGGGGGGTTACAATGAGCAGTTCTTC. Translation: CASSELAGGYNEQFF.

Remarks on this clone: The junction departs from the called germline gene at one end, perhaps through a read error. The chain links TRBV11-2 to TRBJ2-7, with D possibly being TRBD2 (6 bases). The V gene's germline CDR1 is SGHAT and CDR2 FQNNGV. This CDR3 is 15 amino acids long. CDR3 DNA: TGTGCCACCAGCAGCTTACGGGAGAAACCCCACGAGCAGTACTTC. This encodes CATSSLREKPHEQYF.

The V call is TRBV9, the J call TRBJ2-2; D not resolved. CDR1 SGDLS and CDR2 YYNGEE come from the germline V gene. Trimming left V 0 bases short and J 8 bases short, with 8 bases between. The CDR3 length is 13 residues. CDR3: CASSVAKAGELFF. The CDR3 nucleotides read TGTGCCAGCAGCGTAGCAAAAGCGGGGGAGCTGTTTTTT.

The rearrangement joins TRBV7-3 to TRBJ2-3; no definite D call. This CDR3 comprises 14 residues. V lost 1 base, J lost 4 bases, and 9 bases lay in between. The germline V gene encodes CDR1 SGHTA and CDR2 FQGTGA. CDR3 region: CASSLMVGPDTQYF. As DNA, the CDR3 is TGTGCCAGCAGCTTAATGGTTGGGCCAGATACGCAGTATTTT.

The chain links TRBV4-3 to TRBJ2-1; the match to TRBD1 covers 8 bases. The CDR3 loop spans 16 amino acids. The V segment lost 2 bases and the J segment 0 bases; nucleotides outside the gene matches: 3. The germline V gene encodes CDR1 LGHNA and CDR2 YSLEER. The CDR3 DNA reads as TGCGCCAGCAGCCAAATCGACAGGGGCTCCTACAATGAGCAGTTCTTC. Its protein is CASSQIDRGSYNEQFF.

The CDR3 spells CASSQGVVDNSPLHF. CDR3 nucleotide sequence: TGCGCCAGCAGCCAAGGAGTGGTTGATAATTCACCCCTCCACTTT. This rearrangement joins TRBV4-3 to TRBJ1-6; D is uncertain. Germline V gene data show CDR1 as LGHNA and CDR2 as YSLEER. Trimming took 1 base from V and 5 from J, leaving 9 bases between them. The CDR3 runs to 15 residues.

The CDR3 spells CASTFRATNTGELFF. CDR3 sequence (DNA): TGTGCCAGCACCTTCAGGGCCACGAACACCGGGGAGCTGTTTTTT. The genes are TRBV9 and TRBJ2-2; possibly TRBD1 for D (5 bases). This CDR3 has 15 residues. The V gene lost 6 bases and the J gene lost 0 bases, with 12 bases spanning the gap. Germline-derived CDR1 and CDR2 are SGDLS and YYNGEE.